Each of the 20 T cell receptor beta chains below was sequenced from the same sample in a study of cytomegalovirus exposure and HLA in healthy donors (dated by TCRdb to about 2017). The library was generated by the immunoSEQ multiplex PCR assay. The multiplex PCR relied on a mix of 60 forward primers for TCR Vbeta segments and 13 reverse primers for TCR Jbeta segments. The table comes from immuneACCESS by way of TCRdb, which keeps in-frame sequences with V and J called. Part of the clones is missing from these tables; in studies checked, under half for an unresolved V gene and the rest for unknown reasons. The sample yields some 220,000 clones; around 89% were counted once. Of the sample, roughly 1% is held by the ten largest clones. The material sequenced was PBMCs. Receptors were obtained from a woman aged 18-35 years in good health and CMV-seronegative.

This clone was recorded only once. V gene TRBV6-5 combines with J gene TRBJ2-1, with D possibly matching TRBD1 (6 bases). V lost 5 bases and J lost 5, with 16 bases in between. This CDR3 is built from 15 residues. The germline V gene has CDR1 MNHEY and CDR2 SVGAGI. The DNA for the CDR3 is TGTGCCAGCAGTCTACTAAGGGGGACCGACAATGAGCAGTTCTTC. It specifies CASSLLRGTDNEQFF.

The sample holds a few counts of this clone. This sequence joins TRBV7-2 and TRBJ2-5; D not certain. The CDR3 contains 14 residues. Germline V gives CDR1 SGHTA, CDR2 FQGNSA. Trimming stripped 5 bases from V and 4 bases from J, with 14 bases between. The CDR3 loop reads CASSPYLERETQYF. In DNA, the CDR3 is TGTGCCAGCAGCCCTTATCTAGAGAGAGAGACCCAGTACTTC.

This chain connects TRBV4-3 to TRBJ2-1, with 9 nucleotides matching TRBD2. The germline CDR1 and CDR2 sequences are LGHNA and YSLEER. Losses at the gene ends were 4 bases for V and 9 bases for J; bases not matched to a gene: 10. The CDR3 runs to 15 residues. The CDR3 DNA reads as TGCGCCAGCAGCCCCCTCTATAGCGGGAGAAGTGAGCAGTTCTTC. The encoded protein is CASSPLYSGRSEQFF.

This clone occurred a few times. The rearrangement links TRBV7-9 to TRBJ1-1, with D possibly matching TRBD1 (5 bases). The CDR3 totals 16 residues. The V end was cut by 4 bases, the J end by 0 bases, with 15 bases between. Germline CDR1 is SEHNR and CDR2 is FQNEAQ (reference sequence). The CDR3 loop reads CASSSPGRGVNTEAFF. CDR3 nucleotides: TGTGCCAGCAGCTCCCCCGGTCGGGGGGTGAACACTGAAGCTTTCTTT.

The chain joins TRBV6-1 to TRBJ1-1, with D perhaps TRBD1 (5 bases). CDR1 and CDR2 from the germline V gene are MNHNS and SASEGT. The CDR3 sequence is 13 residues long. Trimming removed 6 bases from V and 1 base from J, with 9 bases in between. In nucleotides, the CDR3 is TGTGCCAGCAGGACAGCCGGGAACACTGAAGCTTTCTTT. Its translation is CASRTAGNTEAFF.

The chain carries TRBV11-3 and TRBJ2-2, with D possibly matching TRBD2 (6 bases). CDR3 length equals 16 residues. CDR1 and CDR2 (germline): SGHNT, YENEEA. V was trimmed by 6 bases and J by 5 bases, leaving 19 bases between them. DNA of the CDR3: TGTGCCAGCAGTTATGGAGGCGGGATGGTTACCGGGGAGCTGTTTTTT. Translated: CASSYGGGMVTGELFF.

The V and J genes are TRBV7-9 and TRBJ1-2; D unclear. The germline V and J ends were trimmed by 5 bases and 8 bases, with 18 bases remaining between them. CDR3 length: 14 amino acids. Germline V gives CDR1 SEHNR, CDR2 FQNEAQ (reference sequence). The CDR3 sequence is CASSPTRQPLGYTF. CDR3 sequence (DNA): TGTGCCAGCAGCCCCACCAGACAACCCCTGGGCTACACCTTC.

This chain uses TRBV4-3 with TRBJ1-6; no clear D gene. The CDR3 totals 18 residues. With 2 bases removed from V and 0 bases from J, the gap between germline ends came to 14 bases. From germline, CDR1 is LGHNA and CDR2 YSLEER. The CDR3 DNA reads TGCGCCAGCAGCCAATTAGCGCCAGAGAGCTCCTATAATTCACCCCTCCACTTT. Amino acid sequence: CASSQLAPESSYNSPLHF.

A single count supports this clone. The rearrangement links TRBV7-3 to TRBJ2-1, with TRBD2 matching over 10 bases. Germline CDR1 is SGHTA and CDR2 is FQGTGA. There are 13 residues in the CDR3. Germline trimming cut 5 bases from V and 11 bases from J; bases unmatched to any gene: 6. CDR3 loop: CASSLVAGGKQFF. The CDR3 coding sequence is TGTGCCAGCAGCCTGGTAGCGGGAGGCAAGCAGTTCTTC. Looking up the rest from reference TRBV7-3 and TRBJ2-1 gives the full variable domain: GAGVSQTPSNKVTEKGKYVELRCDPISGHTALYWYRQSLGQGPEFLIYFQGTGAADDSGLPNDRFFAVRPEGSVSTLKIQRTERGDSAVYLCASSLVAGGKQFFGPGTRLTVL.

Remarks on this clone: Relative to the germline gene, one junction end is altered; a read error may explain this. The chain uses TRBV4-3 and TRBJ1-2, with D possibly TRBD1 on 5 matching bases. CDR3 length: 16 residues. CDR1 LGHNA and CDR2 YSLEER come from the germline V gene. Here the CDR3 reads CASSQDTGGTNYVYTF. CDR3 in DNA: TGCGCCAGCAGTCAAGATACAGGAGGGACTAACTATGTCTACACCTTC.

The chain couples TRBV5-1 to TRBJ2-1, with D perhaps TRBD1 (6 bases). The germline V and J ends were trimmed by 8 bases and 6 bases, with 18 bases remaining between them. Germline V lookup: CDR1 SGHRS, CDR2 YFSETQ. This CDR3 region has 14 residues. This CDR3 is CASTPRGSVNEQFF. The CDR3, as DNA: TGCGCCAGTACGCCCAGGGGCTCCGTCAATGAGCAGTTCTTC. The entire variable domain, with the rest obtained from reference TRBV5-1 and TRBJ2-1, is as follows: KAGVTQTPRYLIKTRGQQVTLSCSPISGHRSVSWYQQTPGQGLQFLFEYFSETQRNKGNFPGRFSGRQFSNSRSEMNVSTLELGDSALYLCASTPRGSVNEQFFGPGTRLTVL.

V and J are TRBV4-3 and TRBJ1-2; the D is unclear. This CDR3 is 15 amino acids long. Germline V gene sequence: CDR1 LGHNA, CDR2 YSLEER. With 1 base removed from V and 0 bases from J, the gap between germline ends came to 9 bases. The CDR3: CASSQAPGSNYGYTF. CDR3 in DNA: TGCGCCAGCAGCCAAGCCCCGGGTTCTAACTATGGCTACACCTTC.

This clone was recorded only once. The V call is TRBV6-6, the J call TRBJ1-3; 7 nucleotides agree with TRBD1. This CDR3 is built from 14 residues. Trimming at V came to 5 bases and at J to 2 bases, leaving 3 bases not matched to a gene. In germline, CDR1 is MNHNY, CDR2 SVGAGI (reference sequence). Written as DNA, the CDR3 is TGTGCCAGCAGTCCCAGGGGGGCTGGAAACACCATATATTTT. Translating it yields CASSPRGAGNTIYF.

The chain uses TRBV30 and TRBJ2-1; 8 bases match TRBD1. J lost 8 bases, V lost 1 base, and 4 bases had no gene match. This CDR3 contains 13 residues. CDR1 is GTSNPN, CDR2 SVGIG, per germline (reference sequence). Here the CDR3 DNA reads TGTGCCTGGAGTGCGGACAGGGAGGATGAGCAGTTCTTC. Amino acid sequence: CAWSADREDEQFF.

This rearrangement joins TRBV6-5 to TRBJ1-1; D is unresolved. Trimming took 6 bases from V and 1 from J, leaving 9 bases between them. Germline CDR1 is MNHEY and CDR2 is SVGAGI. The CDR3 has 13 amino acids. The CDR3 is CASRLTRNTEAFF. CDR3 sequence (DNA): TGTGCCAGCAGGCTCACAAGGAACACTGAAGCTTTCTTT.

The V gene is TRBV6-6, the J gene TRBJ2-1, with D tentatively TRBD1 (5 bases). This CDR3 is built from 16 residues. Germline V gene data show CDR1 as MNHNY and CDR2 as SVGAGI (reference sequence). V lost 0 bases and J lost 0, with 9 bases in between. CDR3 nucleotide sequence: TGTGCCAGCAGTTACTCTAGGGGTTCCTCCTACAATGAGCAGTTCTTC. It yields the protein CASSYSRGSSYNEQFF.

The chain has TRBV7-9 and TRBJ2-5, with D possibly TRBD2 on 7 matching bases. The CDR3 is made up of 15 amino acids. From germline, CDR1 is SEHNR and CDR2 FQNEAQ (reference sequence). V was cut by 5 bases and J by 2 bases, with 15 bases left in between. DNA for the CDR3: TGTGCCAGCAGCCCCCGGGGGGCATCACAAGAGACCCAGTACTTC. Its translation is CASSPRGASQETQYF.

This clone appeared once. The chain employs TRBV2 and TRBJ1-5; TRBD1 is a possible D gene (5 bases). V shed 4 bases and J shed 3 bases, with 13 bases lying between them. Germline V gene lookup returns CDR1 SNHLY and CDR2 FYNNEI. The CDR3 has 15 amino acids. The DNA of the CDR3 is TGTGCCAGCAGTGTGTTGGGACTCATCAATCAGCCCCAGCATTTT. Protein sequence: CASSVLGLINQPQHF.

This clone was picked up a small number of times. The chain carries TRBV5-1 and TRBJ1-2; D call uncertain. V lost 0 bases and J 3 bases, leaving 6 bases between the germline ends. The CDR3 is 13 amino acids. Germline CDR1 SGHRS, CDR2 YFSETQ. CDR3 region: CASSLDGDYGYTF. CDR3 nucleotides: TGCGCCAGCAGCTTGGACGGGGACTATGGCTACACCTTC.

The rearrangement uses TRBV2 and TRBJ1-6; a weak D match, TRBD1 (6 bases). Germline CDR1 and CDR2: SNHLY and FYNNEI. The V gene lost 6 bases and the J gene lost 10 bases, with 22 bases spanning the gap. The CDR3 is 16 residues long. The CDR3 here is CASSRNSLLGASPLHF. DNA of the CDR3: TGTGCCAGCAGCCGGAATTCCCTCTTGGGGGCATCACCCCTCCACTTT.